These 28 T cell receptor beta chains share one sample of origin, sequenced in a study of T-cell reconstitution after alpha-beta-depleted transplantation in children (dated by TCRdb to the mid-2010s). Libraries were prepared through PCR. The sample was run on an Illumina HiSeq 2500. TCR library preparation used molecular barcoding, with unique molecular identifiers applied to normalize quantification of the TCRbeta repertoire. TCRdb ran its own pipeline on the public reads, namely fastp trimming at Q25 and MiXCR clone calling, and kept in-frame beta chains. Rows matching on CDR3 protein sequence are summarized as one entry with the most common DNA and genes. This sample gives about 260,000 distinct CDR3 sequences in total; 7.5% to 9.5% of them show up just once. The ten largest clonotypes hold 5% to 7% of the sample. The sample's treatment or condition, from its label and the paper: allogeneic hematopoietic cell transplantation with graft depleted of TCRalphabeta T cells and CD19 B cells.

Specimen: PBMCs, mostly from graft donor cells, collected 180 days after TCRalphabeta/CD19-depleted stem cell transplant. The receptors shown here come from a male patient under 18 who had a stem cell transplant for acute lymphoblastic leukemia, so the T cells may come from the graft donor.

This clonotype was seen ten or more times. The rearrangement joins TRBV4-1 to TRBJ2-2; D call uncertain. Germline V gene data show CDR1 as MGHRA and CDR2 as YSYEKL. The CDR3 contains 13 residues. Trimming left V 4 bases short and J 4 bases short, with 7 bases between. The CDR3 bases are TGCGCCAGCAGCCCCTCCTTCACCGGGGAGCTGTTTTTT. Translation gives CASSPSFTGELFF.

The rearrangement joins TRBV7-9 to TRBJ1-5; D might be TRBD1 (5 bases). Germline V CDR1 and CDR2: SEHNR, FQNEAQ (reference sequence). Between the trimmed V and J ends, which lost 0 bases and 0 bases, there was a span of 15 bases. The CDR3 is 18 residues long. The CDR3 DNA follows: TGTGCCAGCAGCTTAGCGCTTGAATGGGGGGATAGCAATCAGCCCCAGCATTTT. Translating gives CASSLALEWGDSNQPQHF.

This clonotype was picked up many times. At one end, the junction sequence differs from germline, possibly due to a read error. The rearrangement links TRBV29-1 to TRBJ2-7, with TRBD2 identical over 10 bases. The CDR3 consists of 11 residues. In germline, CDR1 is SQVTM, CDR2 ANQGSEA. CDR3 loop: CSVETSGHTLF. CDR3 nucleotides: TGCAGCGTGGAGACTAGCGGGCATACTCTCTTC.

This clonotype showed up many times. The chain links TRBV29-1 to TRBJ2-7; D gene unclear. Germline V lookup: CDR1 SQVTM, CDR2 ANQGSEA. CDR3 length equals 10 residues. V was clipped by 0 bases and J by 3 bases, with 0 bases between them. This CDR3 reads CSVEDYEQYF. CDR3 DNA sequence: TGCAGCGTTGAAGACTACGAGCAGTACTTC.

There are many counts of this clonotype. The rearrangement links TRBV29-1 to TRBJ1-2; a weak D match, TRBD1 (5 bases). This CDR3 comprises 13 residues. V shed 6 bases and J shed 4 bases, with 15 bases lying between them. Germline CDR1 reads SQVTM; CDR2 reads ANQGSEA. The CDR3 nucleotides are TGCAGCGTACGGGGACGGGGATTCTATGGCTACACCTTC. Its translation: CSVRGRGFYGYTF.

This clonotype was detected many times. This chain joins TRBV6-5 and TRBJ2-3, with TRBD2 identical over 11 bases. The CDR3 spans 16 residues. V lost 3 bases, J lost 1 base, and 3 bases stayed unmatched. CDR1 MNHEY and CDR2 SVGAGI come from the germline V gene. CDR3 amino acids: CASSYRGLAGTDTQYF. For the CDR3, the DNA is TGTGCCAGCAGTTATCGGGGACTAGCGGGCACAGATACGCAGTATTTT.

This clonotype has ten or more counts. Here the CDR3 DNA reads TGTGCCAGCAGTCCCTCCTGGCGGCGTCCCTACGAGCAGTACTTC. Its protein product is CASSPSWRRPYEQYF. This chain joins TRBV28 and TRBJ2-7, with unresolved D. V lost 5 bases to trimming and J lost 2 bases, with 16 bases between them. The CDR3 spans 15 residues. The germline V gene has CDR1 MDHEN and CDR2 SYDVKM.

This clonotype was observed at least ten times. The rearrangement links TRBV24-1 to TRBJ2-7; perhaps TRBD1 as D (5 bases). The V gene lost 3 bases and the J gene lost 5 bases, with 13 bases spanning the gap. This CDR3 region has 14 residues. The germline V gene has CDR1 KGHDR and CDR2 SFDVKD. This CDR3 is CATSDAGGANEQYF. In nucleotides, the CDR3 is TGTGCCACCAGTGATGCCGGTGGGGCAAACGAGCAGTACTTC.

This clonotype was seen many times. The chain has TRBV9 and TRBJ1-2; D is possibly TRBD1 (5 bases). Trimming stripped 0 bases from V and 4 bases from J, with 10 bases between. CDR3 length: 14 residues. Per the germline V gene, CDR1 is SGDLS and CDR2 is YYNGEE. The CDR3 DNA reads as TGTGCCAGCAGCGTAGGGTCCGACAGCTATGGCTACACCTTC. Protein: CASSVGSDSYGYTF.

In its sample, this clonotype was seen many times. The CDR3 DNA reads TGCGCCAGCAGCCTCACGGACAGGACTGGGCCCCAGCATTTT. This encodes CASSLTDRTGPQHF. The chain carries TRBV4-3 and TRBJ1-5, with 7 bases matching TRBD1. V lost 4 bases and J lost 9; bases outside the gene matches: 9. CDR1 is LGHNA and CDR2 is YSLEER in the germline V gene. The CDR3 consists of 14 residues.

About this clonotype: With a much larger clone just one base away, this may be a read error. The CDR3 end shows no conserved phenylalanine or tryptophan, and so a read error is likely. The chain recombines TRBV6-1 with TRBJ2-3; D might be TRBD2 (5 bases). The CDR3 is 13 amino acids. The V gene lost 10 bases and the J gene lost 2 bases, with 13 bases spanning the gap. Germline-derived CDR1 and CDR2 are MNHNS and SASEGT. CDR3 in amino acids: CATGLLNTDTQYS. In nucleotides, the CDR3 is TGTGCCACCGGACTTTTAAACACAGATACGCAGTATTCT.

Here the CDR3 DNA reads TGCAGCGTTGAAGGACAGGCCTTTCTTACGCAGTATTTT. Protein: CSVEGQAFLTQYF. The V call is TRBV29-1, the J call TRBJ2-3, with D possibly matching TRBD1 (6 bases). In germline, CDR1 is SQVTM, CDR2 ANQGSEA. CDR3 length: 13 residues. Trimming took off 1 base at V and 8 bases at J, with 13 bases between the two ends.

This clonotype was seen at least ten times. The chain links TRBV5-1 to TRBJ2-7; maybe TRBD2 (6 bases). Trimming removed 3 bases at V and 2 bases at J, with 12 bases between. Germline V gene data show CDR1 as SGHRS and CDR2 as YFSETQ. The CDR3 covers 14 residues. The CDR3 region has the DNA TGCGCCAGCAGCTGGGGGGACGGAACCTACGAGCAGTACTTC. This translates into CASSWGDGTYEQYF.

This clonotype was detected only a few times. The V and J genes are TRBV20-1 and TRBJ1-2; weak D call: TRBD1 (5 bases). The CDR3 length is 13 residues. The germline V gene has CDR1 DFQATT and CDR2 SNEGSKA (reference sequence). Trimming removed 1 base at V and 6 bases at J, with 12 bases between. CDR3 amino acids: CSARAGSGNGYTF. In DNA form, the CDR3 reads TGCAGTGCTAGAGCAGGGTCAGGAAATGGCTACACCTTC.

At least ten counts were recorded for this clonotype. The CDR3 DNA sequence: TGTGCCAGCAGATGGACAGGGATTGGAGGGAATGAAAAACTGTTTTTT. Protein: CASRWTGIGGNEKLFF. The chain uses TRBV5-6 and TRBJ1-4; 8 nucleotides match TRBD1. Losses at the gene ends were 5 bases for V and 5 bases for J; bases not matched to a gene: 11. The CDR3 extends over 16 amino acids. CDR1 is SGHDT and CDR2 is YYEEEE in the germline V gene.

This clonotype was counted at least ten times. The chain employs TRBV7-9 and TRBJ1-4; 7 positions agree with TRBD1. From germline, CDR1 is SEHNR and CDR2 FQNEAQ (reference sequence). CDR3 length: 14 residues. Trimming removed 5 bases from V and 7 bases from J; junction bases left unmatched: 7. The DNA for the CDR3 is TGTGCCAGCAGCCGAGACAGGGCGCGTGAAAAACTGTTTTTT. Residues: CASSRDRAREKLFF.

A few counts support this clonotype. For the CDR3, the DNA is TGTGCCAGCAGTTACCAAGGACTAGTCAAAGAGACCCAGTACTTC. Its translation is CASSYQGLVKETQYF. J is TRBJ2-5 and V is TRBV6-5, with 7 bases fitting TRBD2. V gave up 2 bases and J gave up 3 bases; unmatched junction bases: 6. Germline lookup yields CDR1 MNHEY and CDR2 SVGAGI. The CDR3 has 15 residues.

Note on this clonotype: A read error is possible here, since a much larger clone lies one base away. V gene TRBV28 combines with J gene TRBJ1-2, with 8 bases identical to TRBD1. J lost 12 bases, V lost 2 bases, and 5 bases had no gene match. CDR1 is MDHEN and CDR2 is SYDVKM in the germline V gene. There are 12 residues in the CDR3. The CDR3 DNA sequence: TGTGCCAGCAGTTTAAGGGCAGGGGGCGACACCTTC. Protein sequence: CASSLRAGGDTF.

This clonotype was detected many times. The chain joins TRBV3-1 to TRBJ2-3; D gene unclear. CDR1 and CDR2 from the germline V gene are LGHDT and YNNKEL (reference sequence). The CDR3 is 15 amino acids. V lost 1 base, J lost 1 base, and 9 bases lay in between. CDR3 sequence (DNA): TGTGCCAGCAGCCAAGCTACAGTTGGCACAGATACGCAGTATTTT. Amino acid sequence: CASSQATVGTDTQYF.

This clonotype was recorded at least ten times. The chain carries TRBV5-1 and TRBJ1-1, with no clear D. Trimming shortened V by 0 bases and J by 5 bases, and 14 bases separated the two germline ends. This CDR3 region has 15 residues. Germline CDR1 reads SGHRS; CDR2 reads YFSETQ. The CDR3 protein is CASSLGSGMATEAFF. CDR3 nucleotide sequence: TGCGCCAGCAGCTTGGGGTCGGGGATGGCGACTGAAGCTTTCTTT. Full variable domain (rest looked up from reference TRBV5-1 and TRBJ1-1): KAGVTQTPRYLIKTRGQQVTLSCSPISGHRSVSWYQQTPGQGLQFLFEYFSETQRNKGNFPGRFSGRQFSNSRSEMNVSTLELGDSALYLCASSLGSGMATEAFFGQGTRLTVV.

This clonotype was recorded many times. This chain links TRBV4-1 with TRBJ1-5; D call uncertain. The V and J ends lost 0 bases and 2 bases respectively, with 5 bases between them. The CDR3 has 14 amino acids. CDR1 is MGHRA and CDR2 is YSYEKL in the germline V gene. CDR3 in DNA: TGCGCCAGCAGCCAAGAAGCTGGCAATCAGCCCCAGCATTTT. Residues: CASSQEAGNQPQHF.

This clonotype was counted at least ten times. The V gene is TRBV10-3, the J gene TRBJ2-7; D not resolved. The germline V and J ends were trimmed by 4 bases and 2 bases, with 6 bases remaining between them. CDR1 ENHRY and CDR2 SYGVKD come from the germline V gene. This CDR3 has 12 amino acids. The DNA of the CDR3 is TGTGCCATCAGTGCCAGCACCTACGAGCAGTACTTC. It specifies CAISASTYEQYF.

This clonotype was seen only a few times. The V call is TRBV5-5, the J call TRBJ2-7; D possibly corresponds to TRBD2 (7 bases). CDR1 and CDR2 (germline): SGHKS, YYEKEE (reference sequence). Trimming removed 4 bases from V and 1 base from J, with 18 bases in between. This CDR3 has 16 amino acids. The DNA of the CDR3 is TGTGCCAGCAGCCTGAGGGGGGGCGCGGGGTCCTACGAGCAGTACTTC. Amino acids: CASSLRGGAGSYEQYF.

At least ten counts were recorded for this clonotype. This chain joins TRBV20-1 and TRBJ2-7; the D call may be TRBD1 or TRBD2 (5 bases each). The ends were cut back, 0 bases at V and 3 bases at J, with 15 bases in the middle. CDR1 and CDR2 from the germline V gene are DFQATT and SNEGSKA (reference sequence). The CDR3 has 15 amino acids. The CDR3 sequence is CSARDPGTSDYEQYF. CDR3 coding DNA: TGCAGTGCTAGAGATCCGGGGACCTCAGACTACGAGCAGTACTTC.

This clonotype was picked up many times. The chain combines TRBV19 with TRBJ2-2; 7 positions match TRBD1. CDR1 and CDR2 (germline): LNHDA, SQIVND (reference sequence). The V segment lost 5 bases and the J segment 3 bases; nucleotides outside the gene matches: 3. This CDR3 is 14 amino acids long. CDR3 protein: CASSHRGHTGELFF. CDR3 DNA: TGTGCCAGTAGTCACAGGGGCCACACCGGGGAGCTGTTTTTT.

This clonotype was seen repeatedly, ten times or more. This rearrangement joins TRBV28 to TRBJ2-7; TRBD2 agrees at 7 bases. Germline V gene sequence: CDR1 MDHEN, CDR2 SYDVKM. J gave up 6 bases and V 5 bases, and 7 bases lay outside the gene matches. This CDR3 is built from 13 residues. In nucleotides, the CDR3 is TGTGCCAGCAGTATGGCGGGAGTGTTCGAGCAGTACTTC. Protein sequence: CASSMAGVFEQYF.

In the case of this clonotype: A read error may explain this, as a much larger clone is one base away. The V gene is TRBV7-6, the J gene TRBJ2-1; D might be TRBD2 (5 bases). CDR1 SGHVS and CDR2 FNYEAQ come from the germline V gene. The CDR3 extends over 16 amino acids. The CDR3 spells CASSLRTSSSYNGQFF. The CDR3 DNA reads as TGTGCCAGCAGCTTACGGACTTCTAGCTCCTACAATGGGCAGTTCTTC.

The sample holds many counts of this clonotype. The chain links TRBV6-4 to TRBJ2-7; 12 bases are a match to TRBD2. This CDR3 has 15 amino acids. Trimming took 0 bases from V and 9 from J; bases not matched to a gene: 6. Per the germline V gene, CDR1 is MRHNA and CDR2 is SNTAGT. This chain's CDR3 is CASSDSRLAGVGQYF. The CDR3 DNA follows: TGTGCCAGCAGTGACTCGAGACTAGCGGGGGTCGGGCAGTACTTC.